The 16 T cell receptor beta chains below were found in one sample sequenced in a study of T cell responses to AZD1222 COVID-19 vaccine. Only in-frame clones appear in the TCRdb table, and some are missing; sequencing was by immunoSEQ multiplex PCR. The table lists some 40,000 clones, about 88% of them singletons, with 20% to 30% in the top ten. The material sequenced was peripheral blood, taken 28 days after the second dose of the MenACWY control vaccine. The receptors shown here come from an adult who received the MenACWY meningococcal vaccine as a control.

The CDR3 here is CASSEGTPAGVSPLHF. The CDR3 DNA is TGTGCCAGCAGCGAGGGGACACCCGCTGGGGTTTCACCCCTCCACTTT. The V gene is TRBV9, the J gene TRBJ1-6; possibly TRBD1 for D (6 bases). V lost 3 bases to trimming and J lost 9 bases, with 19 bases between them. The CDR3 is 16 amino acids. Per the germline V gene, CDR1 is SGDLS and CDR2 is YYNGEE.

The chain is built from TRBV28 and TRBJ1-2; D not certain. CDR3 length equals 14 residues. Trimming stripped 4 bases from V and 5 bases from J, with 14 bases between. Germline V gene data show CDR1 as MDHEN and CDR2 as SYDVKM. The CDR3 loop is CASSSVTTGYGYTF. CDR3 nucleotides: TGTGCCAGCAGTTCGGTGACAACGGGGTATGGCTACACCTTC.

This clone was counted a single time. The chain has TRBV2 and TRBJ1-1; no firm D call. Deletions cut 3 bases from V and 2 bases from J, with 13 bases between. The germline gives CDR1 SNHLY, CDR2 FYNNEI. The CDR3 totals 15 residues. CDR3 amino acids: CASSDGGGLNTEAFF. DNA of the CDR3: TGTGCCAGCAGTGACGGAGGTGGACTAAACACTGAAGCTTTCTTT.

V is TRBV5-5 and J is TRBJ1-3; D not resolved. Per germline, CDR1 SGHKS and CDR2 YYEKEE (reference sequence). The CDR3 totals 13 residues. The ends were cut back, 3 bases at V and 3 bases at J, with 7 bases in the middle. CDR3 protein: CASSSLGGNTIYF. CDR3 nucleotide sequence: TGTGCCAGCAGCTCCTTAGGTGGAAACACCATATATTTT.

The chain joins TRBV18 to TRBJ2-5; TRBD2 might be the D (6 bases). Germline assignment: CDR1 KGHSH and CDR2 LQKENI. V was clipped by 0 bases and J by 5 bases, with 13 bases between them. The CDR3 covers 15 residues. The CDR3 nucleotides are TGTGCCAGCTCACCACCCACGGGGGTCCGGGAGACCCAGTACTTC. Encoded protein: CASSPPTGVRETQYF.

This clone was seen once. In nucleotides, the CDR3 is TGTGCCAGCAGCCCCGAGGCAGGGGGGGTCCCCTACGAGCAGTACTTC. Amino acids: CASSPEAGGVPYEQYF. This sequence joins TRBV5-5 and TRBJ2-7, with D possibly called TRBD1 or TRBD2 (7 bases each). Germline lookup yields CDR1 SGHKS and CDR2 YYEKEE (reference sequence). Trimming cost V 4 bases and J 2 bases, with 19 bases left between them. The CDR3 loop spans 16 amino acids.

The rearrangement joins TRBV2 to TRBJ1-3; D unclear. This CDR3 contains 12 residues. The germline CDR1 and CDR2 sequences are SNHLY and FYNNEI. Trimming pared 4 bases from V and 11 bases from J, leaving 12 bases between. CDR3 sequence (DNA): TGTGCCAGCAGTGCCCGGGGTAGCGCCATATATTTT. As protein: CASSARGSAIYF.

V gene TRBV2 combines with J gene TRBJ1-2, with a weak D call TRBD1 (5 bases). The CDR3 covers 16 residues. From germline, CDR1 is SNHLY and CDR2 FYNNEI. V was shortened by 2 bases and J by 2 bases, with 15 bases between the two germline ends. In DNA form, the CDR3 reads TGTGCCAGCAGTGAACGGGGGGATCGGATCAACTATGGCTACACCTTC. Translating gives CASSERGDRINYGYTF.

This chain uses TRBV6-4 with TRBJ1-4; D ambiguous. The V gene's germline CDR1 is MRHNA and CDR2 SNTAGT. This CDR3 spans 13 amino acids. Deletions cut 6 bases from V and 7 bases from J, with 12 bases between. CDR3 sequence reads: CASSPDYGEKLFF. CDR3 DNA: TGTGCCAGCAGCCCGGATTACGGTGAAAAACTGTTTTTT.

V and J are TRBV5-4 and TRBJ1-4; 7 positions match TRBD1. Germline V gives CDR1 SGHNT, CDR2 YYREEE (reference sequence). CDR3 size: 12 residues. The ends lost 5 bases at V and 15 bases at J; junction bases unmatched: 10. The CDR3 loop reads CASSRQGGMLFF. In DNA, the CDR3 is TGTGCCAGCAGTCGCCAGGGGGGGATGTTGTTTTTT.

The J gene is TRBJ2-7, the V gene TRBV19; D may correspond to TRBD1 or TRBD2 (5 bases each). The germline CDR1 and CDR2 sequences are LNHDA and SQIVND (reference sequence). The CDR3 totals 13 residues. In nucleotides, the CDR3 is TGTGCGAGTGGGAGAGAAGGGGCCTACGAGCAGTACTTC. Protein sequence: CASGREGAYEQYF.

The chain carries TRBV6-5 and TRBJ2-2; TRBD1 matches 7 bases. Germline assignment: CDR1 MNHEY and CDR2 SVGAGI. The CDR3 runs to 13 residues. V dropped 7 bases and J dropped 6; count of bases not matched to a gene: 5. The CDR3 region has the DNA TGTGCCAGCAAAACAGGGGCGGCCGGGGAGCTGTTTTTT. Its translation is CASKTGAAGELFF.

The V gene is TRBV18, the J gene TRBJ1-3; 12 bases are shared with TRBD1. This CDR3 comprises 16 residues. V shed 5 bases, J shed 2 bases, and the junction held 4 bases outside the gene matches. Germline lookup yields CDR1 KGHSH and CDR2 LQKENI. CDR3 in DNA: TGTGCCAGCTCATACCGGGACAGGGGGCCTGGAAACACCATATATTTT. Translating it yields CASSYRDRGPGNTIYF.

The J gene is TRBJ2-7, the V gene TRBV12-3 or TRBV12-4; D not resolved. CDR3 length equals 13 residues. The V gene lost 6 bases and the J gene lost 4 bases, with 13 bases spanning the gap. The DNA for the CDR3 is TGTGCCAGCAGCCATCTGGCGCCTTACGAGCAGTACTTC. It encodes CASSHLAPYEQYF.

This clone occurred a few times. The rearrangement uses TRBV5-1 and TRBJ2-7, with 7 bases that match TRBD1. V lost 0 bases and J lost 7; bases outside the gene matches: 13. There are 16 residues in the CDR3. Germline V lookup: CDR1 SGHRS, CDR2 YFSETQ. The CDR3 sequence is CASSLGPTGPLEEQYF. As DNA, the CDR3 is TGCGCCAGCAGCTTGGGGCCGACAGGGCCCCTTGAGGAGCAGTACTTC. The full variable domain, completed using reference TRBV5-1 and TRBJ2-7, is KAGVTQTPRYLIKTRGQQVTLSCSPISGHRSVSWYQQTPGQGLQFLFEYFSETQRNKGNFPGRFSGRQFSNSRSEMNVSTLELGDSALYLCASSLGPTGPLEEQYFGPGTRLTVT.

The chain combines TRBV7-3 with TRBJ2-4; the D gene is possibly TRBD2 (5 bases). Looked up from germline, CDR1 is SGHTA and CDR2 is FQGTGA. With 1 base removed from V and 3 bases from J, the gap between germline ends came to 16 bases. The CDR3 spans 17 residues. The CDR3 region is CASSLRAWGDGKNIQYF. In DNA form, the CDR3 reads TGTGCCAGCAGCTTAAGGGCCTGGGGAGATGGCAAAAACATTCAGTACTTC. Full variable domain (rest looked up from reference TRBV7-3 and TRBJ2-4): GAGVSQTPSNKVTEKGKYVELRCDPISGHTALYWYRQSLGQGPEFLIYFQGTGAADDSGLPNDRFFAVRPEGSVSTLKIQRTERGDSAVYLCASSLRAWGDGKNIQYFGAGTRLSVL.